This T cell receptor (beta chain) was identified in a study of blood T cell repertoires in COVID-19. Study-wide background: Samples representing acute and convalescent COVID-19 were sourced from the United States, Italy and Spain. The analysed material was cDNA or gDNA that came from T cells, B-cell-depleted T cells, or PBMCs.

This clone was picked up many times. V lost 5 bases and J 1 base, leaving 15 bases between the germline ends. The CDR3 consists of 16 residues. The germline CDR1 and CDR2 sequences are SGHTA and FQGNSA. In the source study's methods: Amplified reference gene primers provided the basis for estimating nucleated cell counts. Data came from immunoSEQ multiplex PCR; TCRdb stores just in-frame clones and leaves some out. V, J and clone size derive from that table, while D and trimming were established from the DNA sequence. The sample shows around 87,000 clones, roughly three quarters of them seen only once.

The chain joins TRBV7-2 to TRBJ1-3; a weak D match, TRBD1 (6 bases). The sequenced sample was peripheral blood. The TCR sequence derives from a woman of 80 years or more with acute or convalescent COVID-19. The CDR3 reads CASSRLTGLSGNTIYF. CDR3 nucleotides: TGTGCCAGCAGCCGTCTAACAGGGTTGTCTGGAAACACCATATATTTT.